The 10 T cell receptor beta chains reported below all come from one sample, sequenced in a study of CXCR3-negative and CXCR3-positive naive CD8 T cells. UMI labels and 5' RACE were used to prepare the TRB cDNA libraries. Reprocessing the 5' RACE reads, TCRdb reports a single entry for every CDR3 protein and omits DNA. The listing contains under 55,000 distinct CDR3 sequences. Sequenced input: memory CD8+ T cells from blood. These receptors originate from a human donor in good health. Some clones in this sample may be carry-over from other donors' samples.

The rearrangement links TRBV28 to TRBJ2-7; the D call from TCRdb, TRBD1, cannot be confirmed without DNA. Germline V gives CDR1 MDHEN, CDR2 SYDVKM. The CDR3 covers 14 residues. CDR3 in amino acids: CASRGTGATYEQYF.

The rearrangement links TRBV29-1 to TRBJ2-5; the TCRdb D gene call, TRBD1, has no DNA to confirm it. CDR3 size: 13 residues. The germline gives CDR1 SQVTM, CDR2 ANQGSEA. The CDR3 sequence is CSVVGHVGETQYF.

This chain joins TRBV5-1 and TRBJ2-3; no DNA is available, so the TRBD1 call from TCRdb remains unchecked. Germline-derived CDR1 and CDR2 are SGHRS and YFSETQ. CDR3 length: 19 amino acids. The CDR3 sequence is CASSFLPPRPIDSTDTQYF.

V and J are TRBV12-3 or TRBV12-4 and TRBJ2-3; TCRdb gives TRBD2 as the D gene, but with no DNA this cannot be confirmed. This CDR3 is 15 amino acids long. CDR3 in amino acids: CASSPSGRVYDTQYF.

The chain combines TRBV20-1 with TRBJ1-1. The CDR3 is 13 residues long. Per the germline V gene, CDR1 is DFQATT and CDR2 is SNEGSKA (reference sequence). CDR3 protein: CSADQGRETEAFF.

The CDR3 region is CASSEKWQGATGELFF. The chain is built from TRBV3-1 and TRBJ2-2; TCRdb picks TRBD1, but there is no DNA to check that call. CDR1 LGHDT and CDR2 YNNKEL come from the germline V gene (reference sequence). The CDR3 sequence is 16 residues long.

The CDR3 sequence: CSARAQWGEAWLVGSYEQYF. The chain combines TRBV20-1 with TRBJ2-7. The CDR3 is made up of 20 amino acids. CDR1 and CDR2 from the germline V gene are DFQATT and SNEGSKA (reference sequence).

The CDR3 loop reads CASSDPGITYEQYF. This sequence joins TRBV25-1 and TRBJ2-7. From germline, CDR1 is MGHDK and CDR2 SYGVNS. The CDR3 has 14 amino acids.

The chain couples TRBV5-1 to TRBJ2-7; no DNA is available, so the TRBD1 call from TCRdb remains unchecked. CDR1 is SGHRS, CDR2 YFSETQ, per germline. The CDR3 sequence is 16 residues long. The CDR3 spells CASSLGTGLFGYEQYF.

The CDR3 sequence is CASSPGQGRSYNEQFF. V gene TRBV7-3 combines with J gene TRBJ2-1; no DNA is available, so the TRBD1 call from TCRdb remains unchecked. This CDR3 comprises 16 residues. Germline CDR1 and CDR2: SGHTA and FQGTGA.